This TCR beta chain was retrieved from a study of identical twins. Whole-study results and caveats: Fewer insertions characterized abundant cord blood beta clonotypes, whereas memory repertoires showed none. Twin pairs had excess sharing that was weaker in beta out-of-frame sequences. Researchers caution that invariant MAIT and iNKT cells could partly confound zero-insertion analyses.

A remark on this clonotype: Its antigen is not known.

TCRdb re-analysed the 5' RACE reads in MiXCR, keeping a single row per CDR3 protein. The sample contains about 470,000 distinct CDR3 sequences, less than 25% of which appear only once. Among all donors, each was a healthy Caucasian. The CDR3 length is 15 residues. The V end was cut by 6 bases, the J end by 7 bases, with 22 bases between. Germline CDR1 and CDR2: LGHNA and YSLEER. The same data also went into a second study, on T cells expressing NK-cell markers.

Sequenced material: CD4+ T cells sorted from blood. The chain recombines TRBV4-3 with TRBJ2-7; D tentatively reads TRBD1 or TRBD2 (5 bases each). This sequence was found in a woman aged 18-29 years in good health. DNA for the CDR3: TGCGCCAGCAGTCTTCCCGGGACCGGAGTTCGAGAGCAGTACTTC. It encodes CASSLPGTGVREQYF.